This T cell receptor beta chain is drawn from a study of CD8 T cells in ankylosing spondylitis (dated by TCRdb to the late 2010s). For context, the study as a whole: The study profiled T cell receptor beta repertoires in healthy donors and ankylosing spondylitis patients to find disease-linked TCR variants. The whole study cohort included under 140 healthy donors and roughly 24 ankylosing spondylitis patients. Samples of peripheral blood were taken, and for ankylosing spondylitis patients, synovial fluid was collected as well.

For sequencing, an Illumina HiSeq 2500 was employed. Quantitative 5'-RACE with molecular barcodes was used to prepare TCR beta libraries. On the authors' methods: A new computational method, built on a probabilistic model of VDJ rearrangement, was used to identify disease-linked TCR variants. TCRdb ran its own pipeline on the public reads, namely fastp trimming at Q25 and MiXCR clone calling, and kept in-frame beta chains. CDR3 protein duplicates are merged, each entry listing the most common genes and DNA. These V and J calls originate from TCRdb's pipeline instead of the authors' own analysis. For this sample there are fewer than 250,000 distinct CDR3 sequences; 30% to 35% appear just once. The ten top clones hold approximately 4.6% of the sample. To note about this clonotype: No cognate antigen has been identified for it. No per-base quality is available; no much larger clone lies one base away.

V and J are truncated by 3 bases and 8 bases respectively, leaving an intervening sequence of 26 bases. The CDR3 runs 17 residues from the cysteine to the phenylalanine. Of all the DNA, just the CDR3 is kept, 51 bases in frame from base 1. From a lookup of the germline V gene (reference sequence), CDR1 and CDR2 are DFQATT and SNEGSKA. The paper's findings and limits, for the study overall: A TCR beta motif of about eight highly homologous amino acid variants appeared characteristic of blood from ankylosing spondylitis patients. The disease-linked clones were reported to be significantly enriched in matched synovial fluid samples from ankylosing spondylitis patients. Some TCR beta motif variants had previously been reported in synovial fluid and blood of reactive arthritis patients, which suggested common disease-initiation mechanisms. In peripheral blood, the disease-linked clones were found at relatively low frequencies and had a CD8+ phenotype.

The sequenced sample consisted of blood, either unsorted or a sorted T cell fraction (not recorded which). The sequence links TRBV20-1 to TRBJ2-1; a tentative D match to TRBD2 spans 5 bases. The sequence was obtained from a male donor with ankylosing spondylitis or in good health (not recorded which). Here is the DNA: TGCAGTGCTAGTACCCTTTTCTTAGGAGGAACCGGGGATGAGCAGTTCTTC. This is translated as CSASTLFLGGTGDEQFF.